This T cell receptor (beta chain) appears in the sequencing data of a study of cytomegalovirus exposure and HLA in healthy donors. Regarding the study as a whole: Altogether, 160 or so TCR beta chains were recorded as cytomegalovirus-associated. Through in vitro validation, three CMV-associated chains were shown to be specific for CMV antigens.

The CDR3 is 13 amino acids. The V and J ends lost 4 bases and 3 bases respectively, with 9 bases between them. Germline-derived CDR1 and CDR2 are MNHNY and SVGAGI (reference sequence). This clone came up once. What it binds is unknown. This table comes from immunoSEQ multiplex PCR, and its TCRdb copy is limited to in-frame clones, with some not included. The data contain 240,000 or so clones, approximately 86% of them singletons. The rearrangement joins TRBV6-6 to TRBJ2-5; perhaps TRBD1 as D (6 bases). Sequenced input: PBMCs. This sequence was found in a woman aged 30 to 39 in good health and CMV-seropositive. The CDR3 nucleotides are TGTGCCAGCAGTTCAAACAGGGAAGAGACCCAGTACTTC. This encodes CASSSNREETQYF.